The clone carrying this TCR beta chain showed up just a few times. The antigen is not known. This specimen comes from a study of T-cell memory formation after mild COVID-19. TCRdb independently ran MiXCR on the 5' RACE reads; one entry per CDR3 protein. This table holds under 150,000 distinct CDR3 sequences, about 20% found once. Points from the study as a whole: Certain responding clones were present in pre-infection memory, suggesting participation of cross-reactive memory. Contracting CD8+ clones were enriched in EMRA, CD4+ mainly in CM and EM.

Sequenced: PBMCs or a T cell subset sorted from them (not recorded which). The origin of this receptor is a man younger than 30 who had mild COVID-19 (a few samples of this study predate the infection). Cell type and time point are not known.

The CDR3 DNA sequence: TGTGCCAGCAGTTACGGGACTCCTCGGGATACGCAGTATTTT. Protein product: CASSYGTPRDTQYF. J is TRBJ2-3 and V is TRBV6-5; TRBD2 might be the D (6 bases). Germline values: CDR1 MNHEY, CDR2 SVGAGI. The V end lost 2 bases, the J end lost 6 bases, and 12 bases lay between the germline ends. The CDR3 consists of 14 residues.